The 15 T cell receptor beta chains below come from one sample, sequenced in a study of identical twins. TCRdb re-called the 5' RACE reads with MiXCR, one entry per CDR3 protein. The sample contains roughly 710,000 distinct CDR3 sequences, 5.5% to 6.5% of which appear only once. The specimen was naive T cells sorted from blood. These receptors all stem from a man between 18 and 35 years old in good health.

This clonotype was detected a few times. This chain joins TRBV20-1 and TRBJ2-7; TRBD2 matches 7 bases. The length of the CDR3 is 17 residues. Germline trimming cut 1 base from V and 1 base from J; bases unmatched to any gene: 13. CDR1 is DFQATT and CDR2 is SNEGSKA in the germline V gene (reference sequence). CDR3 residues: CSARGGGGPYESYEQYF. The CDR3 DNA follows: TGCAGTGCTAGAGGGGGGGGAGGGCCGTATGAGTCCTACGAGCAGTACTTC.

This clonotype was recorded a few times. This chain joins TRBV7-2 and TRBJ2-1; 10 bases align to TRBD2. CDR1 and CDR2 from the germline V gene are SGHTA and FQGNSA. The CDR3 spans 17 residues. The V and J ends lost 4 bases and 0 bases, in that order; junction bases with no gene match: 6. As DNA, the CDR3 is TGTGCCAGCAGCTCGACTAGCGGGCCAAGCTCCTACAATGAGCAGTTCTTC. It specifies CASSSTSGPSSYNEQFF.

This clonotype has a handful of counts. The chain joins TRBV6-1 to TRBJ2-7, with 11 bases lining up with TRBD2. The CDR3 has 16 residues. The trim removed 6 bases at V and 1 base at J, leaving 8 bases unmatched. The V gene's germline CDR1 is MNHNS and CDR2 SASEGT. Here the CDR3 DNA reads TGTGCCAGCAGAAGCTCACTAGCGGGAGAATCCTACGAGCAGTACTTC. Protein product: CASRSSLAGESYEQYF.

This clonotype has a handful of counts. The chain has TRBV5-5 and TRBJ1-3; tentative D call: TRBD1 (5 bases). The CDR3 has 15 residues. Trimming shortened V by 2 bases and J by 4 bases, and 13 bases separated the two germline ends. Germline V CDR1 and CDR2: SGHKS, YYEKEE (reference sequence). The CDR3 sequence is CASSLNPGPGNTIYF. For the CDR3, the DNA is TGTGCCAGCAGCTTAAATCCAGGGCCAGGAAACACCATATATTTT.

This clonotype was counted many times. CDR3 coding DNA: TGTGCCAGCACCTCACTCAAGGGGATTAAAGAGACCCAGTACTTC. This sequence encodes CASTSLKGIKETQYF. V and J are TRBV12-3 or TRBV12-4 and TRBJ2-5; D perhaps matches TRBD1 (5 bases). V lost 7 bases and J lost 3, with 18 bases in between. This CDR3 has 15 residues.

The chain couples TRBV5-5 to TRBJ2-1, with D possibly matching TRBD2 (5 bases). V lost 4 bases, J lost 9 bases, and 17 bases lay in between. Germline V gives CDR1 SGHKS, CDR2 YYEKEE (reference sequence). The CDR3 runs to 14 residues. The CDR3 DNA follows: TGTGCCAGCAGCCCATTTCGGGGAGTCGGTGAGCAGTTCTTC. Translation: CASSPFRGVGEQFF.

In its sample, this clonotype was seen many times. V gene TRBV7-9 combines with J gene TRBJ1-1; D possibly corresponds to TRBD1 (5 bases). Germline values: CDR1 SEHNR, CDR2 FQNEAQ (reference sequence). The CDR3 spans 14 residues. V was trimmed by 5 bases and J by 3 bases, leaving 13 bases between them. In DNA form, the CDR3 reads TGTGCCAGCAGCCCAAATCGCAGGGACACTGAAGCTTTCTTT. Translated, it gives CASSPNRRDTEAFF.

This clonotype was picked up a small number of times. The CDR3 nucleotides are TGCAGTGCCGGCAGGATAGGGACAGGGGGTGAGACCCAGTACTTC. It is translated as CSAGRIGTGGETQYF. This chain uses TRBV20-1 with TRBJ2-5; 11 nucleotides match TRBD1. CDR3 length: 15 amino acids. CDR1 and CDR2 (germline): DFQATT, SNEGSKA (reference sequence). V lost 6 bases, J lost 5 bases, and 11 bases stayed unmatched.

V gene TRBV12-3 or TRBV12-4 combines with J gene TRBJ1-6, with TRBD1 identical over 11 bases. The CDR3 consists of 18 residues. The trim removed 6 bases at V and 9 bases at J, leaving 16 bases unmatched. In DNA form, the CDR3 reads TGTGCCAGCAGCTCACGGACAGGGGGCGCATCACCGAGTTCACCCCTCCACTTT. This gives the protein CASSSRTGGASPSSPLHF.

This clonotype was seen ten or more times. The gene calls are TRBV6-1 and TRBJ1-4; 7 bases map to TRBD1. The CDR3 loop spans 16 amino acids. V dropped 5 bases and J dropped 0; count of bases not matched to a gene: 6. Per the germline V gene, CDR1 is MNHNS and CDR2 is SASEGT. CDR3 region: CASSPTGIATNEKLFF. The CDR3 DNA follows: TGTGCCAGCAGTCCGACAGGGATTGCAACTAATGAAAAACTGTTTTTT.

This clonotype was detected a few times. This chain links TRBV12-3 or TRBV12-4 with TRBJ1-5, with 7 bases matching TRBD1. The CDR3 contains 15 residues. The V segment lost 3 bases and the J segment 9 bases; nucleotides outside the gene matches: 11. The CDR3 reads CASSFNYRGQGPQHF. CDR3 bases: TGTGCCAGCAGTTTTAATTACAGGGGCCAGGGGCCCCAGCATTTT.

The chain couples TRBV10-3 to TRBJ2-5; no reliable D call. Trimming took off 0 bases at V and 5 bases at J, with 4 bases between the two ends. Germline CDR1 ENHRY, CDR2 SYGVKD. The CDR3 length is 12 residues. This CDR3 is CAISESTETQYF. CDR3 nucleotide sequence: TGTGCCATCAGTGAGTCGACCGAGACCCAGTACTTC.

This clonotype was picked up a small number of times. This chain joins TRBV6-1 and TRBJ1-4, with D maybe TRBD1 (6 bases). CDR1 and CDR2 (germline): MNHNS, SASEGT. The CDR3 totals 13 residues. Trimming cost V 8 bases and J 8 bases, with 15 bases left between them. DNA for the CDR3: TGTGCCAGCGCACCGCAGGGGTTGGAAAAACTGTTTTTT. It yields the protein CASAPQGLEKLFF.

This chain joins TRBV20-1 and TRBJ2-2; 8 bases align to TRBD1. The CDR3 sequence is 15 residues long. Trimming cost V 6 bases and J 5 bases; bases outside gene matches: 11. Looked up from germline, CDR1 is DFQATT and CDR2 is SNEGSKA (reference sequence). CDR3 in DNA: TGCAGTGCACCCGGACAGGGTGTGTATACCGGGGAGCTGTTTTTT. It translates to CSAPGQGVYTGELFF.

This clonotype was seen only a few times. The rearrangement joins TRBV11-1 to TRBJ2-3, with 8 bases matching TRBD1. The CDR3 loop spans 19 amino acids. The junction had 20 bases not matched to a gene; V was cut back by 4 bases and J by 5 bases. Looked up from germline, CDR1 is SGHAT and CDR2 is FQDESV (reference sequence). The CDR3 coding sequence is TGTGCCAGCAGCTCGGTAGCAGAGGGACAGGTGACCTATGGAGATACGCAGTATTTT. This translates into CASSSVAEGQVTYGDTQYF.